These 9 T cell receptor beta chains were sequenced from one sample in a study of blood T cell repertoires in COVID-19. The protocol was immunoSEQ multiplex PCR, while the TCRdb copy is restricted to in-frame clones and leaves out a portion. This repertoire shows over 200,000 clones, more than 70% found once; its top ten account for under 2.5%. Input material: PBMCs or T cells enriched from blood (not recorded which). The receptors here all came from a woman between 40 and 50 years old with acute COVID-19.

In this sample, this clone turned up a few times. This rearrangement joins TRBV30 to TRBJ1-2; 8 bases agree with TRBD1. Germline V gene sequence: CDR1 GTSNPN, CDR2 SVGIG (reference sequence). The trim removed 5 bases at V and 4 bases at J, leaving 3 bases unmatched. This CDR3 is 12 amino acids long. For the CDR3, the DNA is TGTGCCTGGGAGGACAGGGTCTATGGCTACACCTTC. Its protein product is CAWEDRVYGYTF.

This chain links TRBV6-2 or TRBV6-3 with TRBJ2-7; 15 nucleotides agree with TRBD2. The length of the CDR3 is 17 residues. The germline V gene encodes CDR1 MNHEY and CDR2 SVGEGT. The junction had 5 bases not matched to a gene; V was cut back by 1 base and J by 4 bases. This CDR3 reads CASSYYPGLAGGYEQYF. CDR3 sequence (DNA): TGTGCCAGCAGTTACTACCCCGGACTAGCGGGGGGGTACGAGCAGTACTTC.

The chain combines TRBV24-1 with TRBJ1-2; 9 bases map to TRBD1. Looked up from germline, CDR1 is KGHDR and CDR2 is SFDVKD. The CDR3 is 14 amino acids. With V trimmed by 4 bases and J by 7 bases, 6 bases remained unmatched. The DNA of the CDR3 is TGTGCCACCAGTGAAGAGGGACAGGGATGTGGCTACACCTTC. Amino acids: CATSEEGQGCGYTF.

The chain has TRBV18 and TRBJ2-7, with 7 bases aligning to TRBD1. V gave up 9 bases and J gave up 8 bases; unmatched junction bases: 13. The germline V gene has CDR1 KGHSH and CDR2 LQKENI. CDR3 size: 13 residues. The CDR3 region is CASSLNRGDKQYV. The CDR3 DNA sequence: TGTGCCAGTTCGCTGAACAGGGGAGATAAGCAGTACGTC.

The chain employs TRBV5-5 and TRBJ1-2; 7 bases are a match to TRBD1. Germline V lookup: CDR1 SGHKS, CDR2 YYEKEE (reference sequence). The V segment lost 9 bases and the J segment 4 bases; nucleotides outside the gene matches: 9. This CDR3 has 13 amino acids. The CDR3 DNA reads TGTGCCACCTCCCTGGGACAGACCTATGGCTACACCTTC. It yields the protein CATSLGQTYGYTF. Looking up the rest from reference TRBV5-5 and TRBJ1-2 gives the full variable domain: DAGVTQSPTHLIKTRGQQVTLRCSPISGHKSVSWYQQVLGQGPQFIFQYYEKEERGRGNFPDRFSARQFPNYSSELNVNALLLGDSALYLCATSLGQTYGYTFGSGTRLTVV.

The chain joins TRBV5-8 to TRBJ2-1; weak D call: TRBD1 (6 bases). CDR1 and CDR2 (germline): SGHTS, YDEGEE. The CDR3 has 16 amino acids. V was pared by 1 base and J by 2 bases, with 13 bases between. CDR3 coding DNA: TGTGCCAGCAGCTTGTTTGGGACACTCACCTACAATGAGCAGTTCTTC. As protein: CASSLFGTLTYNEQFF.

The V call is TRBV4-3, the J call TRBJ2-1; 7 nucleotides agree with TRBD2. Germline assignment: CDR1 LGHNA and CDR2 YSLEER. CDR3 length: 16 amino acids. V was clipped by 2 bases and J by 5 bases; unmatched bases: 9. CDR3 nucleotides: TGCGCCAGCAGCCAAATTCCCCAGGGAGGGGACAATGAGCAGTTCTTC. Protein product: CASSQIPQGGDNEQFF.

The V and J genes are TRBV10-3 and TRBJ2-1; the match to TRBD2 covers 8 bases. There are 15 residues in the CDR3. The trim removed 7 bases at V and 1 base at J, leaving 6 bases unmatched. CDR1 and CDR2 from the germline V gene are ENHRY and SYGVKD. CDR3 residues: CAINQGLGSYNEQFF. The CDR3 coding sequence is TGTGCCATCAACCAGGGACTAGGGTCCTACAATGAGCAGTTCTTC.

V is TRBV19 and J is TRBJ1-2; 8 bases match TRBD1. Trimming took 5 bases from V and 3 from J; bases not matched to a gene: 11. From germline, CDR1 is LNHDA and CDR2 SQIVND (reference sequence). This CDR3 region has 16 residues. In DNA form, the CDR3 reads TGTGCCAGTAGTCCTCTTCGGGCAGGGGGCGACTATGGCTACACCTTC. Its protein is CASSPLRAGGDYGYTF.